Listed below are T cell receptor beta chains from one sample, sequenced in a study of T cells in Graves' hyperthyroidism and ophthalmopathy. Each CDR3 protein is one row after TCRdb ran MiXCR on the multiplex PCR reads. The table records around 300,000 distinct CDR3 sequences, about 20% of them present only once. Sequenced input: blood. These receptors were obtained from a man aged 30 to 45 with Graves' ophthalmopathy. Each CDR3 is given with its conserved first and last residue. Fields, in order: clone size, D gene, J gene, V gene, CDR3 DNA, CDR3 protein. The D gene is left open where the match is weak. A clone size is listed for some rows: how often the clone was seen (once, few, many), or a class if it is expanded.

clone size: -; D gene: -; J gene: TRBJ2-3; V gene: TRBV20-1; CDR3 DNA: TGCAGTGCTAGAATTCCGTGGGGTAACACAGATACGCAGTATTTT; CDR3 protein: CSARIPWGNTDTQYF
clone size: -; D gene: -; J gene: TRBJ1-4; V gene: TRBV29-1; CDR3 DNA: TGCAGCGTTGTTTCGGGATTTAATGAAAAACTGTTTTTT; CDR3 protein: CSVVSGFNEKLFF
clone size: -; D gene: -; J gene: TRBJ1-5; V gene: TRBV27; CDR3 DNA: TGTGCCAGCAGTGAAGCCCCAAAGGGGGGAAGCAATCAGCCCCAGCATTTT; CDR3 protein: CASSEAPKGGSNQPQHF
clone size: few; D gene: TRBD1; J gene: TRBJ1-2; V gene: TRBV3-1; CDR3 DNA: TGTGCCAGCACAGGGGGTAACTATGGCTACACCTTC; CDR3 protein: CASTGGNYGYTF
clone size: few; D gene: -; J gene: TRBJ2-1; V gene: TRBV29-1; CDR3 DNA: TGCAGCGTTGAAGGCTCAGGCAGGGGCAATGAGCAGTTCTTC; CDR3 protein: CSVEGSGRGNEQFF
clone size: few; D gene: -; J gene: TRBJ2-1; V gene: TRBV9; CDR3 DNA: TGTGCCAGCAGCCAGAGGGGAGTTAGTAATGAGCAGTTCTTC; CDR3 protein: CASSQRGVSNEQFF
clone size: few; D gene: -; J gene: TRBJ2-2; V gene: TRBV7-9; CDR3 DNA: TGTGCCAGCCTCCCCGCCGGGGGTGGTTCCGGGGAGCTGTTTTTT; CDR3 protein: CASLPAGGGSGELFF
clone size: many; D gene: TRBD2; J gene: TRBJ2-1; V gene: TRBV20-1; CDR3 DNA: TGCAGTGCTAGAAACACCGCGACTAGCGGGAGAGGAGAGCAGTTCTTC; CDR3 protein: CSARNTATSGRGEQFF
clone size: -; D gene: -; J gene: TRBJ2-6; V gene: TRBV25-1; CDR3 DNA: TGTGCCAGCCGACTAGGATCTGGGGCCAACGTCCTGACTTTC; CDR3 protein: CASRLGSGANVLTF
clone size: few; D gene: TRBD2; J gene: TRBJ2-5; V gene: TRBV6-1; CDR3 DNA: TGTGCCAGCAGTTCGGTACTAGCGGGAGGGTCCAGGACCCAGTACTTC; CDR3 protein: CASSSVLAGGSRTQYF
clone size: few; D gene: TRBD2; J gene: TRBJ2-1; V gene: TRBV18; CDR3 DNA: TGTGCCAGCTCAGGGGGGGAGCTAAGGTCCTACAATGAGCAGTTCTTC; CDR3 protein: CASSGGELRSYNEQFF
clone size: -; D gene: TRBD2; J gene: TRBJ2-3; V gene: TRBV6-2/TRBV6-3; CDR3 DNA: TGTGCCAGCAGTTACTCGGCGGGAGCCAAGGATACGCAGTATTTT; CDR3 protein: CASSYSAGAKDTQYF
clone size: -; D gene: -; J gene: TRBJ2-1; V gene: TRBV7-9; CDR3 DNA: TGTGCCAGCAGCTCGCGGGACAGACCATACAATGAGCAGTTCTTC; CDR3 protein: CASSSRDRPYNEQFF
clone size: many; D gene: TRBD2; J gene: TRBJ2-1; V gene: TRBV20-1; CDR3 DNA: TGCAGTGCGACGGGACTAGTCGGGGTCAATGAGCAGTTCTTC; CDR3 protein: CSATGLVGVNEQFF
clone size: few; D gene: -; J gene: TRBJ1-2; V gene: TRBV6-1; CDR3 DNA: TGTGCCAGCGGATTGGGGGTAATAGGAGGCTACACCTTC; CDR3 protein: CASGLGVIGGYTF
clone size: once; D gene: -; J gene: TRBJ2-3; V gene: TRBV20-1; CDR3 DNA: TGCAGTGCTAGAAATCAGGGACTCCAAGGTGGGGCGCAGTATTTT; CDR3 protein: CSARNQGLQGGAQYF
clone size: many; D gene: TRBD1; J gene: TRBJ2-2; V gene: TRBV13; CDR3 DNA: TGTGCCAGCAGCCTCAGGGGGACCGGGGAGCTGTTTTTT; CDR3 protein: CASSLRGTGELFF
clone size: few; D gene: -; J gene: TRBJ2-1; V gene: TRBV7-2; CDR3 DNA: TGTGCCAGCAGCTTCGAACCCCCCAGGGGGGCCTCCTACAATGAGCAGTTCTTC; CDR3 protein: CASSFEPPRGASYNEQFF
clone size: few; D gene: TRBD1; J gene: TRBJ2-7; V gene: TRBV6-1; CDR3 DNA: TGTGCCAGCAGTCCTGACAGGGATTCCTACGAGCAGTACTTC; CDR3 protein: CASSPDRDSYEQYF
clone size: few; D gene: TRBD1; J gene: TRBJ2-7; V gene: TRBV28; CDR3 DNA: TGTGCCAGCAGTCCAATCGGGACAGGGAGGTACGAGCAGTACTTC; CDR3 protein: CASSPIGTGRYEQYF
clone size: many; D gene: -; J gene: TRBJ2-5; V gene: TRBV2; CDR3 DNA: TGTGCCAGCAGTGAATCGTCTCTCTCCACGGAGACCCAGTACTTC; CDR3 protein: CASSESSLSTETQYF
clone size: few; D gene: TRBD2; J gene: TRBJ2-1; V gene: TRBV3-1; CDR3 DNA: TGTGCCAGCAGCCAACGGGGACTAGCGGGAAGGAGTGAGCAGTTCTTC; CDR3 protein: CASSQRGLAGRSEQFF
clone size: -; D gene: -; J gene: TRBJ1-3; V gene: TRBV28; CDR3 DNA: TGTGCCAGCCGCCACTATAAGAGCTCTGGAAACACCATATATTTT; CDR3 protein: CASRHYKSSGNTIYF
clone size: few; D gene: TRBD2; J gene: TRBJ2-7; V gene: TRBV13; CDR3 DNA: TGTGCCAGCAGCTCCGTGGGCGGGGGAAAGTACGAGCAGTACTTC; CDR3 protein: CASSSVGGGKYEQYF
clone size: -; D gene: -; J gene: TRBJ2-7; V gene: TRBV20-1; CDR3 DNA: TGCAGTGCTGGACTATTCTACGCCTCGTGGGGGTATTTCCAGCAGTACTTC; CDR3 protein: CSAGLFYASWGYFQQYF
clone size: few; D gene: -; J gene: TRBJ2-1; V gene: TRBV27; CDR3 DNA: TGTGCCAGCAGTTTCCTAGCCACAGGCTCCTACAATGAGCAGTTCTTC; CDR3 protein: CASSFLATGSYNEQFF